The 28 T cell receptor beta chains below were found in one sample sequenced in a study of naive and memory T cell subsets. The study's findings and limits: A few larger clonotypes appeared in naive repertoires, especially CD8, possibly memory cells re-expressing CD45RA.

Two oligonucleotides, mixed equimolar, formed the beta constant-region primer covering TRBC1 and TRBC2. Nested alpha and beta constant-region primers with the SP2 primer drove four PCR rounds on ligated cDNA. TCRdb reprocessed the UMI-ligation and nested PCR reads via MiXCR and lists one record per CDR3 protein. The table lists 150,000 or so distinct CDR3 sequences, roughly 22% of them singletons, with over 0.09% in the top ten. No antigen has been assigned to these receptors. The sample consisted of naive CD4+ T cells from blood. These receptors were taken from a human donor in good health.

In its sample, this clonotype was seen a few times. The gene calls are TRBV5-1 and TRBJ2-5, with D possibly being TRBD2 (7 bases). The CDR3 is 14 residues long. V was trimmed by 1 base and J by 5 bases, leaving 12 bases between them. Per the germline V gene, CDR1 is SGHRS and CDR2 is YFSETQ. The DNA for the CDR3 is TGCGCCAGCAGCTTGTCGGGGGGCAGGGAGACCCAGTACTTC. Translated, it gives CASSLSGGRETQYF.

This chain connects TRBV7-6 to TRBJ2-1; 9 bases fit TRBD2. The germline gives CDR1 SGHVS, CDR2 FNYEAQ. The CDR3 is 20 residues long. V was pared by 2 bases and J by 0 bases, with 14 bases of the junction left unmatched. Here the CDR3 DNA reads TGTGCCAGCAGCTTAATCGAAGCGCGACTAGCGGCAGGCTCCTACAATGAGCAGTTCTTC. It translates to CASSLIEARLAAGSYNEQFF. Full variable domain (outside the CDR3, taken from reference TRBV7-6 and TRBJ2-1): GAGVSQSPRYKVTKRGQDVALRCDPISGHVSLYWYRQALGQGPEFLTYFNYEAQQDKSGLPNDRFSAERPEGSISTLTIQRTEQRDSAMYRCASSLIEARLAAGSYNEQFFGPGTRLTVL.

This clonotype has just a few counts. The chain joins TRBV28 to TRBJ1-1; D is perhaps TRBD1 (5 bases). V dropped 2 bases and J dropped 6 bases, with 16 bases sitting between them. In germline, CDR1 is MDHEN, CDR2 SYDVKM. The CDR3 spans 15 residues. CDR3 region: CASSLRGELGAEAFF. As DNA, the CDR3 is TGTGCCAGCAGTTTAAGAGGGGAGCTGGGCGCTGAAGCTTTCTTT.

The chain links TRBV11-2 to TRBJ2-7, with 7 bases aligning to TRBD2. Germline V lookup: CDR1 SGHAT, CDR2 FQNNGV. Trimming took 1 base from V and 2 from J; bases not matched to a gene: 8. This CDR3 has 16 residues. The CDR3 loop reads CASSLVASGPTYEQYF. The CDR3 DNA reads TGTGCCAGCAGCTTAGTGGCTAGCGGCCCCACCTACGAGCAGTACTTC.

This clonotype was seen a few times. The V call is TRBV29-1, the J call TRBJ2-1; 8 bases align to TRBD2. V lost 6 bases, J lost 8 bases, and 18 bases stayed unmatched. The CDR3 is 16 residues long. Germline CDR1 and CDR2: SQVTM and ANQGSEA. CDR3 loop: CSVRPRAGRAADEQFF. The DNA of the CDR3 is TGCAGCGTCCGACCCCGGGCCGGGAGGGCCGCAGATGAGCAGTTCTTC.

This clonotype was picked up a small number of times. V usage is TRBV28 and J usage is TRBJ2-1; D ambiguous. The CDR3 covers 12 residues. The germline gives CDR1 MDHEN, CDR2 SYDVKM. V dropped 1 base and J dropped 7 bases, with 5 bases sitting between them. CDR3 in amino acids: CASSLYPNEQFF. The CDR3 DNA is TGTGCCAGCAGTTTATACCCAAATGAGCAGTTCTTC.

The genes are TRBV5-6 and TRBJ1-1; D is unresolved. Germline-derived CDR1 and CDR2 are SGHDT and YYEEEE. The CDR3 has 16 amino acids. Trimming cost V 4 bases and J 1 base, with 17 bases left between them. The CDR3 loop is CASSPQMASRNTEAFF. For the CDR3, the DNA is TGTGCCAGCAGCCCTCAAATGGCCTCCCGGAACACTGAAGCTTTCTTT.

The CDR3 sequence: CASSQEGVAGNTIYF. CDR3 bases: TGCGCCAGCAGCCAAGAGGGGGTAGCGGGAAACACCATATATTTT. The chain uses TRBV4-1 and TRBJ1-3; tentative D call: TRBD1 (5 bases). The CDR3 covers 15 residues. Germline CDR1 reads MGHRA; CDR2 reads YSYEKL. Trimming took 0 bases from V and 4 from J, leaving 10 bases between them.

The chain is built from TRBV7-2 and TRBJ1-3; no firm D call. The CDR3 consists of 17 residues. Germline lookup yields CDR1 SGHTA and CDR2 FQGNSA. Deletions cut 0 bases from V and 1 base from J, with 13 bases between. The CDR3: CASSLAMGKTSGNTIYF. In DNA form, the CDR3 reads TGTGCCAGCAGCTTAGCGATGGGGAAGACTTCTGGAAACACCATATATTTT.

The sample holds many counts of this clonotype. The chain joins TRBV7-2 to TRBJ1-2, with a tentative D call TRBD1 (6 bases). V gave up 4 bases and J gave up 3 bases, with 9 bases separating them. Germline CDR1 is SGHTA and CDR2 is FQGNSA. The CDR3 is 13 residues long. This CDR3 reads CASSSRGDYGYTF. For the CDR3, the DNA is TGTGCCAGCAGCTCCAGGGGCGACTATGGCTACACCTTC.

About this clonotype itself: This may arise from a read error, as a much more abundant clone is one base away. V is TRBV20-1 and J is TRBJ2-1, with 7 bases fitting TRBD2. Per the germline V gene, CDR1 is DFQATT and CDR2 is SNEGSKA (reference sequence). There are 13 residues in the CDR3. The CDR3: CRAGRAYQAEQFF. The DNA of the CDR3 is TGCAGAGCAGGGAGGGCCTACCAAGCTGAGCAGTTCTTC.

The chain uses TRBV29-1 and TRBJ2-4; D possibly corresponds to TRBD2 (5 bases). Between the trimmed V and J ends, which lost 5 bases and 0 bases, there was a span of 11 bases. Germline V gives CDR1 SQVTM, CDR2 ANQGSEA. The CDR3 runs to 14 residues. CDR3 coding DNA: TGCAGCGTTTCCGTGGACTTAGCCAAAAACATTCAGTACTTC. Amino acid sequence: CSVSVDLAKNIQYF.

This clonotype was recorded a few times. The rearrangement uses TRBV29-1 and TRBJ2-3, with 12 bases fitting TRBD1. CDR3 size: 15 residues. CDR1 and CDR2 (germline): SQVTM, ANQGSEA. V shed 6 bases and J 3 bases; nucleotides not matched to a gene: 7. DNA of the CDR3: TGCAGCGTGGTTAGGGACAGGGGGCGGACAGATACGCAGTATTTT. This sequence encodes CSVVRDRGRTDTQYF.

This clonotype was seen repeatedly, ten times or more. The chain combines TRBV10-3 with TRBJ2-7; tentative D call: TRBD1 (6 bases). Germline-derived CDR1 and CDR2 are ENHRY and SYGVKD. V lost 6 bases and J lost 1, with 10 bases in between. The CDR3 contains 13 residues. CDR3 nucleotide sequence: TGTGCCATCAGCAATGACAGGTCCTACGAGCAGTACTTC. Translation gives CAISNDRSYEQYF.

This clonotype was recorded once. The chain couples TRBV5-1 to TRBJ2-1; a weak D match, TRBD1 (8 bases). Trimming pared 4 bases from V and 5 bases from J, leaving 25 bases between. Germline values: CDR1 SGHRS, CDR2 YFSETQ. The CDR3 runs to 18 residues. The CDR3 DNA sequence: TGCGCCAGCAGCCCGGGGCTGGGGGGGACAGGCCGGGACAATGAGCAGTTCTTC. Amino acids: CASSPGLGGTGRDNEQFF.

This clonotype has only a few counts. This rearrangement joins TRBV20-1 to TRBJ1-4; weak D call: TRBD1 (5 bases). This CDR3 is built from 14 residues. Trimming pared 2 bases from V and 4 bases from J, leaving 11 bases between. From germline, CDR1 is DFQATT and CDR2 SNEGSKA (reference sequence). The CDR3 coding sequence is TGCAGTGCTAGAAAACCGGGACTTAATGAAAAACTGTTTTTT. Protein: CSARKPGLNEKLFF.

This clonotype was counted a single time. The J gene is TRBJ2-2, the V gene TRBV20-1; maybe TRBD1 (6 bases). This CDR3 comprises 14 residues. V shed 8 bases and J shed 0 bases, with 13 bases lying between them. Germline lookup yields CDR1 DFQATT and CDR2 SNEGSKA (reference sequence). CDR3 in DNA: TGCAGTACTCCCGGACAGACGAACACCGGGGAGCTGTTTTTT. It yields the protein CSTPGQTNTGELFF.

J is TRBJ2-2 and V is TRBV14, with TRBD1 matching 7 bases. Germline V gene data show CDR1 as SGHDN and CDR2 as FVKESK. The CDR3 extends over 14 amino acids. V lost 4 bases and J lost 4; bases outside the gene matches: 3. In DNA, the CDR3 is TGTGCCAGCAGCCTGACAGGGCGCACCGGGGAGCTGTTTTTT. It yields the protein CASSLTGRTGELFF.

This clonotype was recorded a few times. The CDR3 DNA reads as TGCAGTGCTAGAGTCTCCCTAGGCGAGCAGTACTTC. Translation: CSARVSLGEQYF. The chain joins TRBV20-1 to TRBJ2-7; no clear D. The germline V gene encodes CDR1 DFQATT and CDR2 SNEGSKA (reference sequence). This CDR3 spans 12 amino acids. V was clipped by 1 base and J by 6 bases, with 10 bases between them.

There are a few counts of this clonotype. V usage is TRBV12-3 or TRBV12-4 and J usage is TRBJ1-1, with D unclear. V was shortened by 6 bases and J by 6 bases, with 23 bases between the two germline ends. This CDR3 has 16 residues. CDR3 protein: CASSNPRVTTISEAFF. The DNA of the CDR3 is TGTGCCAGCAGCAACCCCCGGGTAACAACAATCTCTGAAGCTTTCTTT.

The chain joins TRBV29-1 to TRBJ1-1; D remains ambiguous. The V gene's germline CDR1 is SQVTM and CDR2 ANQGSEA. The V gene lost 4 bases and the J gene lost 7 bases, with 19 bases spanning the gap. This CDR3 contains 14 residues. The DNA for the CDR3 is TGCAGCGTTGCCGGACTGTGGGGAGGCAATGAAGCTTTCTTT. Translation: CSVAGLWGGNEAFF.

This clonotype was seen a handful of times. V usage is TRBV6-5 and J usage is TRBJ2-1; D gene uncertain. Germline assignment: CDR1 MNHEY and CDR2 SVGAGI. The CDR3 consists of 16 residues. V lost 4 bases and J 0 bases, leaving 13 bases between the germline ends. The CDR3 sequence: CASSSRPLSSYNEQFF. CDR3 DNA: TGTGCCAGCAGTTCCCGACCCCTTAGCTCCTACAATGAGCAGTTCTTC.

The chain recombines TRBV6-2 or TRBV6-3 with TRBJ2-7, with 11 bases identical to TRBD2. The trim removed 7 bases at V and 3 bases at J, leaving 2 bases unmatched. Germline values: CDR1 MNHEY, CDR2 SVGEGT. The CDR3 runs to 13 residues. DNA of the CDR3: TGTGCCAGCATAGGACTAGCGGGCTACGAGCAGTACTTC. Translation: CASIGLAGYEQYF.

A few counts support this clonotype. CDR3 in amino acids: CSARGQGNTGELFF. CDR3 sequence (DNA): TGCAGTGCTAGGGGACAGGGAAACACCGGGGAGCTGTTTTTT. This sequence joins TRBV20-1 and TRBJ2-2; 9 bases match TRBD1. Looked up from germline, CDR1 is DFQATT and CDR2 is SNEGSKA (reference sequence). The CDR3 extends over 14 amino acids. Trimming at V came to 3 bases and at J to 2 bases, leaving 1 base not matched to a gene.

This clonotype was recorded a few times. The chain uses TRBV7-9 and TRBJ2-1, with TRBD1 matching over 10 bases. In germline, CDR1 is SEHNR, CDR2 FQNEAQ (reference sequence). CDR3 length equals 18 residues. V gave up 2 bases and J gave up 0 bases; unmatched junction bases: 7. CDR3 in DNA: TGTGCCAGCAGCTTACTCCGGGGACAGGGGAGCTCCTACAATGAGCAGTTCTTC. This sequence encodes CASSLLRGQGSSYNEQFF. The full variable domain, with the rest looked up from reference TRBV7-9 and TRBJ2-1, is DTGVSQNPRHKITKRGQNVTFRCDPISEHNRLYWYRQTLGQGPEFLTYFQNEAQLEKSRLLSDRFSAERPKGSFSTLEIQRTEQGDSAMYLCASSLLRGQGSSYNEQFFGPGTRLTVL.

The V and J genes are TRBV28 and TRBJ2-7, with D possibly TRBD1 on 6 matching bases. Trimming shortened V by 8 bases and J by 5 bases, and 19 bases separated the two germline ends. The CDR3 has 14 residues. Germline values: CDR1 MDHEN, CDR2 SYDVKM. The CDR3 protein is CASVLQGPTHEQYF. CDR3 DNA: TGTGCCAGCGTCCTCCAGGGGCCAACCCACGAGCAGTACTTC.

This clonotype was observed at least ten times. The V call is TRBV5-4, the J call TRBJ2-2; 10 bases fit TRBD2. The germline CDR1 and CDR2 sequences are SGHNT and YYREEE (reference sequence). The CDR3 has 16 residues. The V gene end was trimmed by 2 bases and the J gene end by 4 bases; junction bases not matched to a gene: 5. CDR3 amino acids: CASSLSGRAVTGELFF. CDR3 coding DNA: TGTGCCAGCAGCTTAAGCGGGAGGGCCGTCACCGGGGAGCTGTTTTTT.

The sample holds many counts of this clonotype. This chain connects TRBV28 to TRBJ2-3; 8 bases line up with TRBD1. The CDR3 is 10 amino acids. The germline V gene has CDR1 MDHEN and CDR2 SYDVKM. The V gene end was trimmed by 10 bases and the J gene end by 9 bases; junction bases not matched to a gene: 3. The CDR3 reads CATGTGTQYF. The CDR3 DNA follows: TGTGCCACCGGGACAGGCACGCAGTATTTT.